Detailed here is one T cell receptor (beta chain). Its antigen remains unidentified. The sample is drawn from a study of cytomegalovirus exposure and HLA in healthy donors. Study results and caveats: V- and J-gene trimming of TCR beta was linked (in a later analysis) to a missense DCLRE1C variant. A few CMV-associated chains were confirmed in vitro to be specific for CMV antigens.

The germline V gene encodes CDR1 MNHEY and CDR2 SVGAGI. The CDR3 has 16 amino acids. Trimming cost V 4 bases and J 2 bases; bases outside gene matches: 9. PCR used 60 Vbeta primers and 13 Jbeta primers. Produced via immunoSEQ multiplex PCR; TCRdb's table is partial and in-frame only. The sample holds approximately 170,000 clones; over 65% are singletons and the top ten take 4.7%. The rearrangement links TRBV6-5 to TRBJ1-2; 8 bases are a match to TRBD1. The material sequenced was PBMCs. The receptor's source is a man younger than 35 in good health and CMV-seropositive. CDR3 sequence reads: CASSFFPGQENYGYTF. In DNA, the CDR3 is TGTGCCAGCAGTTTCTTTCCGGGACAGGAAAACTATGGCTACACCTTC.